These T cell receptor beta chains were read from a single sample in a study of Ad26.COV2.S vaccination and SARS-CoV-2 variants. Assay: immunoSEQ multiplex PCR; the TCRdb copy retains only in-frame clones and omits some. The data show 300,000 to 350,000 clones, about 86% seen once. Sequencing used peripheral blood, obtained in a trial of Ad26.COV2.S vaccine versus placebo. Source of these receptors: a person aged 18-65 years who received the Ad26.COV2.S COVID-19 vaccine or a placebo. Both conserved end residues are trimmed from each CDR3. Rows give clone size only sometimes, using once, few, many, or a class for an expanded clone.

v_call clone_size cdr3_aa
TRBV5-6 NA ASSPRQGATNEKLF
TRBV30 NA AWSVGGGSSYEQY
TRBV5-1 NA ASSSGGQSYEQY
TRBV6-2/TRBV6-3 NA ASSRTEGTNEKLF
TRBV27 NA ATPGPGETEAF
TRBV11-2 NA ASSPQRDQPQH
TRBV28 NA ASSPRGRNTYEQY
TRBV7-9 NA ASSLGAPGAGNTIY
TRBV25-1 NA ASSARPGQGANEKLF
TRBV7-9 few ASSLAGAQGNQPQH
TRBV6-6 once ASRDPGTSGAGEQY
TRBV5-8 NA ASSLRYEQY
TRBV5-1 NA ASSLVAGAPSSTDTQY
TRBV27 NA ASSSGQGTDTQY
TRBV7-8 NA ASSLVGTNTGELF
TRBV11-2 NA ASSLDSGTATYEQY
TRBV12-3/TRBV12-4 NA ASSLGQPATF
TRBV18 NA ASARVDTEAF
TRBV5-1 NA ASSPGGTGGGNYGYT
TRBV5-1 NA ASRRSSGRAVPDEQF
TRBV7-8 NA ASSFYRDEKLF
TRBV3-1/TRBV3-2 NA ASSLGGGGPYEQY
TRBV6-5 NA ASMGRDNSPLH
TRBV7-2 NA ASSLGGGTVYYGYT
TRBV9 NA ASSVGGAGAGKLF
TRBV6-5 NA ASSYRYTREAF
TRBV7-2 many ASSDTSGAYEQY
TRBV2 NA ASRKGSGASTDTQY
TRBV7-2 NA ASSLNVAGSGSPLH
TRBV7-8 NA ASSLRASGGWGTGELF
TRBV5-1 NA ASSFEGWGEETQY
TRBV6-2/TRBV6-3 NA ASSYHGLAGVERYNEQF
TRBV4-3 NA ASSQGLTNTGELF
TRBV18 NA ASSPPGQGPYEQY
TRBV6-4 few AFAGPTYEQY
TRBV6-5 NA AILWNYGYT
TRBV4-1 once ASSQARQPDTQY
TRBV5-4 NA ASSSPSGGTDTQY
TRBV1 NA TSSQSLRINEQF
TRBV7-8 NA ASSLVFRGEKLF
TRBV27 NA ASSLGQSPYNEQF
TRBV2 NA ATRGGWNTEAF
TRBV5-5 NA ASSVPSYEQY
TRBV5-6 NA ASSLAVPREQY
TRBV4-3 NA ASSQDSWANGYNSPLH
TRBV18 NA ASSPRNSAGGYNEQF
TRBV5-1 NA ASSSGQGREKLF
TRBV6-5 NA ASSPWTGRNTEAF